One sample yielded the 6 T cell receptor beta chains listed below, sequenced in a study of T cell responses to AZD1222 COVID-19 vaccine. Clones were sequenced by immunoSEQ multiplex PCR, and TCRdb holds only the in-frame ones, with some missing. The sample consists of under 150,000 clones, 70% to 90% of them appearing once. Source: peripheral blood, taken 28 days after the second AZD1222 dose. Receptors originate from an adult who received the AZD1222 COVID-19 vaccine.

This rearrangement joins TRBV6-5 to TRBJ1-2, with 9 bases lining up with TRBD1. Germline loops: CDR1 MNHEY, CDR2 SVGAGI. CDR3 length: 13 residues. J gave up 7 bases and V 6 bases, and 6 bases lay outside the gene matches. The CDR3 nucleotides read TGTGCCAGCAGCAGGGACAGGGAGAGTGGCTACACCTTC. Translation: CASSRDRESGYTF.

This chain uses TRBV30 with TRBJ1-5, with 7 positions matching TRBD1. CDR3 length equals 14 residues. Germline values: CDR1 GTSNPN, CDR2 SVGIG (reference sequence). V lost 2 bases to trimming and J lost 5 bases; unmatched junction nucleotides: 6. CDR3: CAWSKTGTYQPQHF. The CDR3 region has the DNA TGTGCCTGGAGTAAGACAGGGACGTATCAGCCCCAGCATTTT.

This clone has just a few counts. The chain has TRBV28 and TRBJ1-2, with TRBD1 matching 11 bases. Germline CDR1 is MDHEN and CDR2 is SYDVKM. Losses at the gene ends were 4 bases for V and 8 bases for J; bases not matched to a gene: 9. The CDR3 runs 15 residues. CDR3: CASSSQGQGAGGYTF. In DNA, the CDR3 is TGTGCCAGCAGTTCTCAAGGACAGGGGGCTGGGGGCTACACCTTC.

The chain uses TRBV3-1 (or the pseudogene TRBV3-2) and TRBJ2-5, with a tentative D call TRBD1 (5 bases). The CDR3 has 14 residues. Trimming took 4 bases from V and 3 from J, leaving 12 bases between them. Looked up from germline, CDR1 is LGHDT and CDR2 is YNNKEL (reference sequence). The CDR3 sequence: CASSPRVGEETQYF. DNA of the CDR3: TGTGCCAGCAGCCCCCGGGTAGGGGAAGAGACCCAGTACTTC.

The V gene is TRBV7-6, the J gene TRBJ1-6; perhaps TRBD1 as D (6 bases). Germline V lookup: CDR1 SGHVS, CDR2 FNYEAQ. V was shortened by 4 bases and J by 10 bases, with 14 bases between the two germline ends. This CDR3 has 14 amino acids. This chain's CDR3 is CASSSRQAQSPLHF. The CDR3 coding sequence is TGTGCCAGCAGCTCTCGACAGGCGCAATCACCCCTCCACTTT.

In its sample, this clone was seen once. The chain is built from TRBV11-3 and TRBJ2-1; D tentatively fits TRBD1 or TRBD2 (6 bases each). Germline V CDR1 and CDR2: SGHNT, YENEEA. The CDR3 runs 12 residues. The ends were cut back, 1 base at V and 10 bases at J, with 8 bases in the middle. The CDR3 DNA follows: TGTGCCAGCAGCTTAGCGGGGGCAGAGCAGTTCTTC. Translating it yields CASSLAGAEQFF.